This T cell receptor (beta chain) was sequenced during a study of neoadjuvant anti-PD-1 for oral cavity cancer. Looked up from germline, CDR1 is LGHNT and CDR2 is FRNRAP. The J segment lost 7 bases and the V segment lost 8 bases, leaving 4 bases of the junction unmatched. The CDR3 loop spans 13 amino acids. Clones were read by immunoSEQ multiplex PCR, and TCRdb kept only the in-frame ones, dropping some. The sample comprises around 18,000 clones, approximately 79% of which are singletons, and more than 2.5% rests with the top ten. The V gene is TRBV12-5, the J gene TRBJ2-1, with 11 bases fitting TRBD2. This sequence was found in a person aged 35-79 years with oral cavity squamous cell carcinoma. Material: PBMCs, obtained before nivolumab (anti-PD-1) treatment. The CDR3 loop is CASRGLAENEQFF. As DNA, the CDR3 is TGTGCTAGTAGGGGACTAGCGGAAAATGAGCAGTTCTTC.